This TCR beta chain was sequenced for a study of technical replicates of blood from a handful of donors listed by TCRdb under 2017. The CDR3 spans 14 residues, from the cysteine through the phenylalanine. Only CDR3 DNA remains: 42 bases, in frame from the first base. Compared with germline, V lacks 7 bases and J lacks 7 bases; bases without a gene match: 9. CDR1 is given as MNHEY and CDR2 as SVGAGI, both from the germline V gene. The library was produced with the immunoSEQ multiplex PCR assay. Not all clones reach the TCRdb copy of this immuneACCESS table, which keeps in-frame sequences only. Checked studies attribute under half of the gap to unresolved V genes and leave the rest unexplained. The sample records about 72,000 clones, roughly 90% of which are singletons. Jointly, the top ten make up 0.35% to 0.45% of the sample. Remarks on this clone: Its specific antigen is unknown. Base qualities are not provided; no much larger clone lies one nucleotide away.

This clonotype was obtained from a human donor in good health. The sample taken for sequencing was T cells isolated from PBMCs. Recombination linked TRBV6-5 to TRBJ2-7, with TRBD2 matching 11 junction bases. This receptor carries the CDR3 CASKILAGVGEQYF. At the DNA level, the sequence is TGTGCCAGCAAAATACTAGCGGGAGTAGGGGAGCAGTACTTC.